This TCR beta chain was identified during a study of blood T cell repertoires in COVID-19. Whole-study context: Samples taken during acute and convalescent COVID-19 were collected in the United States, Italy and Spain. Sample material is recorded as cDNA or gDNA derived from T cells, B-cell-depleted T cells, or PBMCs.

TCRdb keeps only in-frame clones here, not all; method: immunoSEQ multiplex PCR. The table lists a few hundred thousand clones, around 88% of them singletons. During active infection, Seattle patients enrolled and were then monitored through disease. The germline V gene has CDR1 MNHNS and CDR2 SASEGT. The CDR3 totals 18 residues. The junction had 8 bases not matched to a gene; V was cut back by 4 bases and J by 0 bases. The TCR was taken from a woman in her sixties with COVID-19, enrolled during active disease. This chain uses TRBV6-1 with TRBJ2-6, with 8 bases matching TRBD1. The sample taken for sequencing was peripheral blood. Here the CDR3 DNA reads TGTGCCAGCAGTGCCCGGACAGGGCCCACCTCTGGGGCCAACGTCCTGACTTTC. Protein product: CASSARTGPTSGANVLTF.